This TCR beta chain was recovered during a study of post-analysis software for immune sequencing data. The wider study: There were relapsing-remitting, secondary progressive and progressive-relapsing multiple sclerosis among the disease courses included.

Overall study results and limits: Normalized Chao1 diversity in multiple sclerosis patients fell significantly below that of controls. TRBV5-6, TRBV5-1 and TRBV20-1 belonged to a set of about five TRBV segments that were more frequent in patients than controls. Same-batch samples co-clustered strongly by F measure.

Trimming cost V 7 bases and J 2 bases, with 11 bases left between them. Looked up from germline, CDR1 is ENHRY and CDR2 is SYGVKD. CDR3 length: 13 residues. Incorporated into the TCR beta cDNA libraries were unique molecular identifiers, which served to reduce PCR and sequencing biases. Between roughly 0.9 and 11 million T cells gave rise to approximately 520,000 cDNA molecules. TCRdb reanalysed the PCR reads using MiXCR and keeps one entry per CDR3 protein. The sample includes hundreds of thousands of distinct CDR3 sequences, roughly 27% of them seen just once. This clonotype showed up just once. Its antigen is currently unknown.

This sequence was found in a girl under 18 with multiple sclerosis. The sample was blood. The chain links TRBV10-3 to TRBJ1-1; D not certain. The CDR3 is CAIMREANTEAFF. CDR3 sequence (DNA): TGTGCCATCATGAGGGAGGCAAACACTGAAGCTTTCTTT.